The 18 T cell receptor beta chains below come from one sample, sequenced in a study of identical twins. TCRdb passed the 5' RACE reads through MiXCR, listing each CDR3 protein once. The table includes some 660,000 distinct CDR3 sequences, under 9% detected once. In addition, the sample was reused for a study of yellow fever vaccine responses in identical twins.

Sequenced sample: PBMCs. All receptors come from a young woman in good health.

This clonotype was observed a handful of times. The rearrangement uses TRBV7-9 and TRBJ2-2; the match to TRBD2 covers 8 bases. Trimming at V came to 5 bases and at J to 4 bases, leaving 6 bases not matched to a gene. This CDR3 region has 15 residues. CDR1 is SEHNR, CDR2 FQNEAQ, per germline (reference sequence). The CDR3 nucleotides are TGTGCCAGCAGCACGGGGACTAGGCTCACCGGGGAGCTGTTTTTT. This encodes CASSTGTRLTGELFF.

The rearrangement links TRBV12-3 or TRBV12-4 to TRBJ2-7; the D is unclear. V lost 3 bases and J 7 bases, leaving 13 bases between the germline ends. This CDR3 has 13 residues. As DNA, the CDR3 is TGTGCCAGCAGTTTTCGGCAGGCCTCAGAGCAGTACTTC. It yields the protein CASSFRQASEQYF.

This clonotype came up a few times. The J gene is TRBJ2-5, the V gene TRBV7-9; 14 bases match TRBD2. Germline CDR1 is SEHNR and CDR2 is FQNEAQ (reference sequence). The V gene end was trimmed by 3 bases and the J gene end by 1 base; junction bases not matched to a gene: 4. The CDR3 covers 17 residues. Here the CDR3 reads CASSFGLAGGFQETQYF. The DNA of the CDR3 is TGTGCCAGCAGCTTCGGACTAGCGGGGGGATTCCAAGAGACCCAGTACTTC.

At least ten counts were recorded for this clonotype. The chain has TRBV4-3 and TRBJ2-1, with 11 bases aligning to TRBD2. After removal of 0 bases from V and 4 bases from J, the junction contained 5 bases not matched to a gene. This CDR3 comprises 17 residues. Germline loops: CDR1 LGHNA, CDR2 YSLEER. CDR3 amino acids: CASSQEPLAGVYNEQFF. In nucleotides, the CDR3 is TGCGCCAGCAGCCAAGAGCCACTAGCGGGAGTGTACAATGAGCAGTTCTTC.

This clonotype appeared a few times. The J gene is TRBJ2-7, the V gene TRBV20-1; no clear D gene. Germline loops: CDR1 DFQATT, CDR2 SNEGSKA (reference sequence). Trimming pared 7 bases from V and 0 bases from J, leaving 13 bases between. The CDR3 runs 13 residues. The CDR3 spells CSVKPRVSYEQYF. The CDR3 DNA sequence: TGCAGTGTTAAGCCCAGAGTCTCCTACGAGCAGTACTTC.

This clonotype was seen a few times. V usage is TRBV6-5 and J usage is TRBJ2-5; TRBD2 matches at 7 bases. Germline V gene data show CDR1 as MNHEY and CDR2 as SVGAGI. The CDR3 runs 15 residues. J was trimmed by 1 base and V by 3 bases; bases with no gene match: 5. The CDR3 DNA reads as TGTGCCAGCAGTTATCGGCTAGCGGCCCAAGAGACCCAGTACTTC. Its translation: CASSYRLAAQETQYF.

This clonotype has only a few counts. The J gene is TRBJ1-1, the V gene TRBV27, with unresolved D. The CDR3 length is 14 residues. The V end lost 6 bases, the J end lost 4 bases, and 15 bases lay between the germline ends. CDR1 is MNHEY, CDR2 SMNVEV, per germline (reference sequence). The CDR3 here is CASREAVTLTEAFF. CDR3 bases: TGTGCCAGCAGAGAAGCCGTCACACTCACTGAAGCTTTCTTT.

The rearrangement uses TRBV6-2 or TRBV6-3 and TRBJ1-3; D unresolved. V shed 2 bases and J shed 0 bases, with 23 bases lying between them. The CDR3 runs to 20 residues. Germline assignment: CDR1 MNHEY and CDR2 SVGEGT. The CDR3 region has the DNA TGTGCCAGCAGTTACCCCATCGTAGTCGAGACGGCTAGCTCTGGAAACACCATATATTTT. Translating gives CASSYPIVVETASSGNTIYF.

The chain employs TRBV29-1 and TRBJ2-7; D is perhaps TRBD1 (5 bases). Trimming removed 7 bases at V and 4 bases at J, with 20 bases between. In germline, CDR1 is SQVTM, CDR2 ANQGSEA. The CDR3 covers 14 residues. DNA for the CDR3: TGCAGCGCTGGAACAACAGGAGTCGGTTACGAGCAGTACTTC. Translation gives CSAGTTGVGYEQYF.

This clonotype was seen a few times. The V call is TRBV28, the J call TRBJ2-3; 10 positions match TRBD1. V gave up 4 bases and J gave up 6 bases; unmatched junction bases: 7. The CDR3 extends over 15 amino acids. Germline V lookup: CDR1 MDHEN, CDR2 SYDVKM. CDR3 sequence reads: CASSSRQGASDTQYF. The CDR3 nucleotides read TGTGCCAGCAGTTCCCGACAGGGGGCTTCCGATACGCAGTATTTT. Filled out from reference TRBV28 and TRBJ2-3, the complete variable domain reads DVKVTQSSRYLVKRTGEKVFLECVQDMDHENMFWYRQDPGLGLRLIYFSYDVKMKEKGDIPEGYSVSREKKERFSLILESASTNQTSMYLCASSSRQGASDTQYFGPGTRLTVL.

The chain recombines TRBV9 with TRBJ2-7; D is possibly TRBD1 or TRBD2 (5 bases each). CDR1 is SGDLS, CDR2 YYNGEE, per germline. The germline V and J ends were trimmed by 1 base and 2 bases, with 10 bases remaining between them. The CDR3 sequence is 14 residues long. The CDR3 sequence is CASSVSGPTYEQYF. For the CDR3, the DNA is TGTGCCAGCAGCGTATCGGGACCGACCTACGAGCAGTACTTC.

The chain carries TRBV4-1 and TRBJ1-2, with D tentatively TRBD1 (6 bases). Germline values: CDR1 MGHRA, CDR2 YSYEKL. This CDR3 is 14 amino acids long. Trimming took 5 bases from V and 6 from J, leaving 16 bases between them. This chain's CDR3 is CASSFQWQGNGYTF. The CDR3 coding sequence is TGCGCCAGCAGCTTTCAGTGGCAGGGGAATGGCTACACCTTC.

V and J are TRBV11-3 and TRBJ2-1; D remains ambiguous. This CDR3 has 14 residues. The V end lost 5 bases, the J end lost 4 bases, and 12 bases lay between the germline ends. CDR1 and CDR2 (germline): SGHNT, YENEEA. CDR3 sequence: CASSPPNPYNEQFF. The CDR3 bases are TGTGCCAGCAGCCCGCCCAATCCTTACAATGAGCAGTTCTTC.

Details on this clonotype: A junction end diverges from the germline sequence, so it may reflect a read error. V is TRBV5-1 and J is TRBJ2-7; no clear D. This CDR3 contains 16 residues. The germline CDR1 and CDR2 sequences are SGHRS and YFSETQ. The CDR3 region is CASSLGFSYLSYEHYF. CDR3 in DNA: TGCGCCAGCAGCTTGGGGTTTAGCTACCTCTCCTACGAGCACTACTTC. Full variable domain (remainder filled in from reference TRBV5-1 and TRBJ2-7): KAGVTQTPRYLIKTRGQQVTLSCSPISGHRSVSWYQQTPGQGLQFLFEYFSETQRNKGNFPGRFSGRQFSNSRSEMNVSTLELGDSALYLCASSLGFSYLSYEHYFGPGTRLTVT.

This clonotype was counted many times. The chain has TRBV29-1 and TRBJ2-5; D might be TRBD1 (6 bases). This CDR3 is 13 amino acids long. V was pared by 3 bases and J by 4 bases, with 12 bases between. Germline values: CDR1 SQVTM, CDR2 ANQGSEA. The CDR3 bases are TGCAGCGTTGACGCAGGGGATGGAGAGACCCAGTACTTC. Its translation: CSVDAGDGETQYF.

This clonotype has just a few counts. The V call is TRBV2, the J call TRBJ2-7; D may match TRBD1 or TRBD2 (5 bases each). Germline V gene sequence: CDR1 SNHLY, CDR2 FYNNEI. V was trimmed by 7 bases and J by 10 bases, leaving 23 bases between them. The CDR3 has 14 amino acids. The CDR3 DNA reads TGTGCCAGCACCTGGGACCTTACCCCAACAGAACAGTACTTC. It translates to CASTWDLTPTEQYF.

This clonotype has more than one count but fewer than ten. This sequence joins TRBV20-1 and TRBJ2-3; 10 bases match TRBD2. The CDR3 has 17 residues. With V trimmed by 3 bases and J by 0 bases, 9 bases remained unmatched. The germline V gene has CDR1 DFQATT and CDR2 SNEGSKA (reference sequence). The DNA for the CDR3 is TGCAGTGCTAGCTCGCTAGCGGGGGCCGATAGCACAGATACGCAGTATTTT. It is translated as CSASSLAGADSTDTQYF.

This chain connects TRBV7-2 to TRBJ2-7; D uncertain. V was trimmed by 5 bases and J by 3 bases, leaving 14 bases between them. This CDR3 comprises 14 residues. CDR1 is SGHTA and CDR2 is FQGNSA in the germline V gene. This CDR3 is CASSLDGRRYEQYF. The CDR3 nucleotides read TGTGCCAGCAGCCTGGACGGGCGACGCTACGAGCAGTACTTC.